This record covers a single TCR beta chain. This sample was taken from a study of patients and donors after allogeneic stem cell transplantation. TCRdb used MiXCR to reprocess the RT-PCR reads, holding one entry per CDR3 protein. The sample records 900,000 to 1,000,000 distinct CDR3 sequences, roughly 18% being singletons. The sequencing sample was made of blood, either unsorted or a sorted T cell fraction (not recorded which). The receptor was isolated from a human donor who was either an allogeneic HSCT recipient or a stem cell or donor lymphocyte infusion donor (not recorded which). It is not recorded whose cells these are; they may come from a transplant donor.

DNA for the CDR3: TGTGCCAGCAGTTTTGGCAGGGGTATACTTTCAACTGAAGCTTTCTTT. It yields the protein CASSFGRGILSTEAFF. The chain uses TRBV27 and TRBJ1-1; possible D gene TRBD1, 6 bases. The CDR3 loop spans 16 amino acids. V dropped 3 bases and J dropped 5 bases, with 19 bases sitting between them. Germline CDR1 reads MNHEY; CDR2 reads SMNVEV (reference sequence).